Below, 17 T cell receptor beta chains from the same sample are listed, as sequenced in a study of radiation and T cells in renal cell carcinoma (TCRdb year 2020). The library was prepared using the immunoSEQ multiplex PCR assay. The immuneACCESS repertoire file appears here via TCRdb, limited to in-frame rearrangements. These files lack a portion of the clones; in checked studies, under half of the deficit traces to unresolved V genes, and the cause of the others is not known. Counted in this sample were 150,000 to 190,000 clones; approximately 86% of them appeared once. The ten top clones hold over 10% of the sample. This sample's time point label indicates: blood 2 weeks post-SBRT. Interpreted using the paper, the treatment or condition label stands for: 15 Gy SBRT to primary tumor, nephrectomy 4 weeks later. Sequenced material: blood, taken from a patient whose treatment included radiotherapy and nephrectomy. The source of these receptors is a woman aged 50 to 60 with renal cell carcinoma.

This sequence joins TRBV5-1 and TRBJ2-5, with D maybe TRBD2 (5 bases). Germline loops: CDR1 SGHRS, CDR2 YFSETQ. Trimming stripped 4 bases from V and 2 bases from J, with 15 bases between. The CDR3 extends over 15 amino acids. CDR3 sequence: CASSRLPREQETQYF. CDR3 bases: TGCGCCAGCAGCCGACTCCCCCGGGAACAAGAGACCCAGTACTTC.

The V gene is TRBV19, the J gene TRBJ1-5; perhaps TRBD1 as D (6 bases). V lost 8 bases and J lost 4, with 12 bases in between. The CDR3 loop spans 13 amino acids. Germline V gives CDR1 LNHDA, CDR2 SQIVND (reference sequence). The CDR3 nucleotides read TGTGCCAGTTCCCAGGACAGTAATCAGCCCCAGCATTTT. Amino acid sequence: CASSQDSNQPQHF. Filled out from reference TRBV19 and TRBJ1-5, the complete variable domain reads DGGITQSPKYLFRKEGQNVTLSCEQNLNHDAMYWYRQDPGQGLRLIYYSQIVNDFQKGDIAEGYSVSREKKESFPLTVTSAQKNPTAFYLCASSQDSNQPQHFGDGTRLSIL.

With regard to this clone: Other DNA sequences in the same sample also yield this CDR3. V is TRBV6-6 and J is TRBJ1-1; 7 bases are shared with TRBD1. The germline gives CDR1 MNHNY, CDR2 SVGAGI (reference sequence). The CDR3 length is 13 residues. The V and J ends lost 5 bases and 2 bases, in that order; junction bases with no gene match: 2. This CDR3 reads CASSRTGNTEAFF. The CDR3 DNA reads as TGTGCCAGCAGTCGGACAGGAAACACTGAAGCTTTCTTT.

The rearrangement uses TRBV5-1 and TRBJ2-1; tentatively, D is TRBD1 (5 bases). Trimming shortened V by 6 bases and J by 0 bases, and 16 bases separated the two germline ends. Germline values: CDR1 SGHRS, CDR2 YFSETQ. The CDR3 extends over 16 amino acids. The chain's CDR3 is CASKSGIHSSYNEQFF. The CDR3 nucleotides read TGCGCCAGCAAATCAGGGATTCATAGCTCCTACAATGAGCAGTTCTTC.

The chain is built from TRBV7-2 and TRBJ2-5; no clear D. The CDR3 loop spans 13 amino acids. Trimming shortened V by 4 bases and J by 2 bases, and 8 bases separated the two germline ends. The germline V gene has CDR1 SGHTA and CDR2 FQGNSA. CDR3 sequence reads: CASSWTPQETQYF. In DNA form, the CDR3 reads TGTGCCAGCAGCTGGACCCCGCAAGAGACCCAGTACTTC.

V gene TRBV5-1 combines with J gene TRBJ1-1; D may be TRBD1 (5 bases). From germline, CDR1 is SGHRS and CDR2 YFSETQ. Trimming removed 0 bases from V and 0 bases from J, with 15 bases in between. The CDR3 is 17 amino acids. As DNA, the CDR3 is TGCGCCAGCAGCTTGGAGGCCGGGGGGAGGATGAACACTGAAGCTTTCTTT. Its protein product is CASSLEAGGRMNTEAFF.

The chain recombines TRBV30 with TRBJ1-1; D is perhaps TRBD1 (5 bases). Germline assignment: CDR1 GTSNPN and CDR2 SVGIG (reference sequence). The V and J ends lost 3 bases and 0 bases respectively, with 14 bases between them. The CDR3 sequence is 15 residues long. The CDR3 DNA follows: TGTGCCTGGAGGACCCAGGGCCTTATGAACACTGAAGCTTTCTTT. Amino acids: CAWRTQGLMNTEAFF.

Worth noting for this clone: The sample holds other DNA sequences that translate to the same CDR3. The chain has TRBV9 and TRBJ2-5; the D is unclear. The ends were cut back, 0 bases at V and 3 bases at J, with 6 bases in the middle. The germline gives CDR1 SGDLS, CDR2 YYNGEE. CDR3 size: 13 residues. CDR3 loop: CASSVATEETQYF. The CDR3 bases are TGTGCCAGCAGCGTAGCAACGGAAGAGACCCAGTACTTC.

The chain has TRBV6-5 and TRBJ1-2, with 7 positions matching TRBD1. Germline values: CDR1 MNHEY, CDR2 SVGAGI. The CDR3 sequence is 14 residues long. J gave up 7 bases and V 0 bases, and 5 bases lay outside the gene matches. The CDR3 spells CASSYSQGTGGYTF. The CDR3 nucleotides read TGTGCCAGCAGTTACTCACAGGGGACGGGTGGCTACACCTTC.

This chain uses TRBV7-8 with TRBJ1-2; a weak D match, TRBD1 (5 bases). Trimming removed 5 bases from V and 2 bases from J, with 15 bases in between. The CDR3 has 15 residues. CDR1 is SGHVS, CDR2 FQNEAQ, per germline. CDR3 sequence (DNA): TGTGCCAGCAGCCCGGCCACGGGGCGGAACTATGGCTACACCTTC. Its translation: CASSPATGRNYGYTF.

V gene TRBV29-1 combines with J gene TRBJ1-2; unclear D gene. This CDR3 contains 13 residues. V lost 4 bases and J 8 bases, leaving 17 bases between the germline ends. Germline V lookup: CDR1 SQVTM, CDR2 ANQGSEA. The DNA of the CDR3 is TGCAGCGTTGTAGTGGCCCCATGGCAGGGCTACACCTTC. Protein sequence: CSVVVAPWQGYTF.

The chain employs TRBV19 and TRBJ2-5; D possibly corresponds to TRBD1 (6 bases). The CDR3 length is 15 residues. The V end lost 5 bases, the J end lost 5 bases, and 18 bases lay between the germline ends. Germline CDR1 reads LNHDA; CDR2 reads SQIVND (reference sequence). The CDR3 reads CASSEPGHTRETQYF. The CDR3 coding sequence is TGTGCCAGTAGTGAACCGGGACACACCAGGGAGACCCAGTACTTC.

The genes are TRBV5-8 and TRBJ2-5; D not resolved. V lost 0 bases and J 5 bases, leaving 5 bases between the germline ends. The germline gives CDR1 SGHTS, CDR2 YDEGEE. The CDR3 spans 12 residues. This CDR3 is CASSLVLETQYF. CDR3 nucleotides: TGTGCCAGCAGCTTGGTTTTGGAGACCCAGTACTTC.

The rearrangement links TRBV5-1 to TRBJ2-2, with D hard to call. The CDR3 is made up of 16 amino acids. The germline V and J ends were trimmed by 4 bases and 4 bases, with 17 bases remaining between them. Looked up from germline, CDR1 is SGHRS and CDR2 is YFSETQ. The CDR3 bases are TGCGCCAGCAGCCCGCGTACAGAGAGTCGCACCGGGGAGCTGTTTTTT. This encodes CASSPRTESRTGELFF.

In its sample, this clone was seen once. The V gene is TRBV18, the J gene TRBJ2-7, with D perhaps assigned TRBD1 or TRBD2 (6 bases each). The CDR3 contains 17 residues. Germline CDR1 KGHSH, CDR2 LQKENI. V gave up 4 bases and J gave up 3 bases, with 22 bases separating them. The CDR3: CASSRRLGGAENYEQYF. DNA for the CDR3: TGTGCCAGCTCACGACGCCTGGGGGGCGCGGAGAACTACGAGCAGTACTTC.

The CDR3 nucleotides are TGTGCCAGCAGCCGCAGGACACCCCTCACAGATACGCAGTATTTT. Amino acid sequence: CASSRRTPLTDTQYF. The V call is TRBV7-9, the J call TRBJ2-3; maybe TRBD1 (5 bases). V was pared by 5 bases and J by 2 bases, with 14 bases between. The germline V gene encodes CDR1 SEHNR and CDR2 FQNEAQ (reference sequence). The CDR3 spans 15 residues.

The J gene is TRBJ1-1, the V gene TRBV7-9; 8 bases are a match to TRBD1. CDR1 is SEHNR, CDR2 FQNEAQ, per germline (reference sequence). V shed 2 bases and J 2 bases; nucleotides not matched to a gene: 4. The CDR3 has 15 residues. The chain's CDR3 is CASSLQGARNTEAFF. The CDR3 DNA sequence: TGTGCCAGCAGCTTACAGGGGGCGCGAAACACTGAAGCTTTCTTT.